This T cell receptor beta chain derives from a study of cytomegalovirus exposure and HLA in healthy donors. General study points: More clonal expansion characterized HLA-associated TCR beta chains than equally common others in a later analysis.

Remarks on this clone: Its target is unknown.

The junction had 7 bases not matched to a gene; V was cut back by 2 bases and J by 0 bases. The germline V gene has CDR1 SGHKS and CDR2 YYEKEE (reference sequence). CDR3 size: 16 residues. PCR used 60 Vbeta primers and 13 Jbeta primers. TCRdb's copy holds only in-frame clones and misses some; the assay was immunoSEQ multiplex PCR. This table has 150,000 to 200,000 clones, roughly 87% appearing once. Sequenced sample: PBMCs. The chain uses TRBV5-5 and TRBJ1-1, with 7 positions matching TRBD1. The sequence came from a girl less than two years old in good health and CMV-seronegative. CDR3 bases: TGTGCCAGCAGCTTAGACATAACAGGGGTGAACACTGAAGCTTTCTTT. Translation: CASSLDITGVNTEAFF.